This T cell receptor beta chain stems from a study of T cell changes during pregnancy in multiple sclerosis. Here immunoSEQ multiplex PCR was the method, and the copy in TCRdb shows in-frame clones only, minus some. Of under 35,000 clones listed, more than 75% were seen once; the top ten hold 6.5% to 8.5%. This CDR3 contains 16 residues. Trimming cost V 0 bases and J 3 bases, with 12 bases left between them. CDR1 is MNHNY and CDR2 is SVGAGI in the germline V gene (reference sequence). The genes are TRBV6-6 and TRBJ2-1; TRBD2 might be the D (6 bases). The sequenced sample was CD8+ T cells from peripheral blood mononuclear cells, obtained after pregnancy. The TCR was taken from a female donor with multiple sclerosis, enrolled in a pregnancy study. Here the CDR3 DNA reads TGTGCCAGCAGTTACTCGCGGGACTCCTTCTACAATGAGCAGTTCTTC. Translated: CASSYSRDSFYNEQFF.